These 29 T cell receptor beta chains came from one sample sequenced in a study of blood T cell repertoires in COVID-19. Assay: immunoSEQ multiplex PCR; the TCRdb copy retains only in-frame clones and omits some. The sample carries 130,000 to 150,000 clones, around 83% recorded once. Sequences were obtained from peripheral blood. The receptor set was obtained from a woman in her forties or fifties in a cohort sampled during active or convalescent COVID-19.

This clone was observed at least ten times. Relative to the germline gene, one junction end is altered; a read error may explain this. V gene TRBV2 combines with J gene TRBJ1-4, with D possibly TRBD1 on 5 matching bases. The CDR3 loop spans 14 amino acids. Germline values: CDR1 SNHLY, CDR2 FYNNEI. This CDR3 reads CASRQGGTSEKLFF. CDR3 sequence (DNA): TGTGCCAGCAGACAAGGTGGGACTAGTGAAAAACTGTTTTTT.

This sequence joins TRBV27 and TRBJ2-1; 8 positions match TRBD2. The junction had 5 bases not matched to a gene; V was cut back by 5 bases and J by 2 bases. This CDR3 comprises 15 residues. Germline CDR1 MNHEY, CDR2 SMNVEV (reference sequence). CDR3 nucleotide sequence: TGTGCCAGCAGTCAAAGCGGGGGTACCTACAATGAGCAGTTCTTC. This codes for CASSQSGGTYNEQFF.

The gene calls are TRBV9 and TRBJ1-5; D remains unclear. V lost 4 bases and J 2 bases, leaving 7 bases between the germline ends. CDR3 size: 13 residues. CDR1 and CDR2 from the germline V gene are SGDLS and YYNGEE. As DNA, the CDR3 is TGTGCCAGCAGCCGCGAGGGCAATCAGCCCCAGCATTTT. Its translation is CASSREGNQPQHF.

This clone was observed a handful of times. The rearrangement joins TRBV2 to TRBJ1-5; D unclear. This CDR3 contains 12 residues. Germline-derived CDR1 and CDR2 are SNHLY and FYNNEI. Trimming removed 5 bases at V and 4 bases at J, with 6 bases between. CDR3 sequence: CASSPQNQPQHF. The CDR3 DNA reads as TGTGCCAGCAGTCCCCAAAATCAGCCCCAGCATTTT.

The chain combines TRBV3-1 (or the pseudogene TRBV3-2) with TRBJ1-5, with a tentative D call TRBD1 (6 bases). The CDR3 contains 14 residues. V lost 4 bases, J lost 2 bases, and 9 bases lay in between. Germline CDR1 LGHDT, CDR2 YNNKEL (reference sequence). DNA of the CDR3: TGTGCCAGCAGCCCACGACAGGGCAATCAGCCCCAGCATTTT. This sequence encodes CASSPRQGNQPQHF.

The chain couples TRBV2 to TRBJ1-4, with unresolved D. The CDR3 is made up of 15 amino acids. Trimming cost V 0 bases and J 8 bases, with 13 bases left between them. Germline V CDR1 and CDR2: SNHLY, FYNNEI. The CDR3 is CASSEAQGGFEKLFF. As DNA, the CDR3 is TGTGCCAGCAGTGAAGCGCAAGGAGGGTTCGAAAAACTGTTTTTT.

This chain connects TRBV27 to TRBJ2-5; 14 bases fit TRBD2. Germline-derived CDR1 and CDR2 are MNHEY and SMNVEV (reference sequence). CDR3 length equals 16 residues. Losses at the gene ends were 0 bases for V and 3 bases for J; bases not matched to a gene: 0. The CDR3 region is CASSLSTSGGEETQYF. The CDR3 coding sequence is TGTGCCAGCAGTTTATCGACTAGCGGGGGGGAAGAGACCCAGTACTTC.

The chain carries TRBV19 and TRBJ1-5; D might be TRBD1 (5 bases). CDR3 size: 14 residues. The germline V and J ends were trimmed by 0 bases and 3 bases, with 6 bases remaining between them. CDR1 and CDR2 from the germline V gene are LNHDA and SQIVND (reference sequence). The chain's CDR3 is CASSIEDNNQPQHF. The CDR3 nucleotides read TGTGCCAGTAGTATAGAGGACAACAATCAGCCCCAGCATTTT.

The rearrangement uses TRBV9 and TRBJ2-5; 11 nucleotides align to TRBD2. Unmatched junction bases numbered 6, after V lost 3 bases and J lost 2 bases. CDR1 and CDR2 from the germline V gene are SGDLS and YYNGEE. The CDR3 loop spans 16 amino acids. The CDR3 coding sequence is TGTGCCAGCAGCGGTGGCCTAGCGGGGGGTCAAGAGACCCAGTACTTC. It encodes CASSGGLAGGQETQYF.

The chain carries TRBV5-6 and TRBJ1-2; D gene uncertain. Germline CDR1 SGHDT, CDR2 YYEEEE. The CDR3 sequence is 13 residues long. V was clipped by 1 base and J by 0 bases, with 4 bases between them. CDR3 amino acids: CASSLRANYGYTF. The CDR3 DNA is TGTGCCAGCAGCTTGAGAGCTAACTATGGCTACACCTTC.

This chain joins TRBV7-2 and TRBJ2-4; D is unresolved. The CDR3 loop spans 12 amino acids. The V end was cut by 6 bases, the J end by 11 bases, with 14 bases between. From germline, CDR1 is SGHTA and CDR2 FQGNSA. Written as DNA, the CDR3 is TGTGCCAGCAGTCCCGCGGAGAGCGTTCAGTACTTC. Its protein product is CASSPAESVQYF.

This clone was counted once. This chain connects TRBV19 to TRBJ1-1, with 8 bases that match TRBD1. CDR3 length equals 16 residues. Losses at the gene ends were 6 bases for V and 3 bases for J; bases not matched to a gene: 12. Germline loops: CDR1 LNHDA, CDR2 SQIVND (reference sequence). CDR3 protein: CASSGQGGLTHTEAFF. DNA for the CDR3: TGTGCCAGTAGCGGACAGGGAGGATTGACCCACACTGAAGCTTTCTTT.

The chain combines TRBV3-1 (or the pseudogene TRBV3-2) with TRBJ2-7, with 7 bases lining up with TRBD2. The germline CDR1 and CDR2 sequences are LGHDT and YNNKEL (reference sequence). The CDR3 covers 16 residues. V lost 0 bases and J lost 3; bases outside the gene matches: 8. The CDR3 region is CASSQDVSGAGYEQYF. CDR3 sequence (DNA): TGTGCCAGCAGCCAAGATGTCAGCGGGGCAGGCTACGAGCAGTACTTC.

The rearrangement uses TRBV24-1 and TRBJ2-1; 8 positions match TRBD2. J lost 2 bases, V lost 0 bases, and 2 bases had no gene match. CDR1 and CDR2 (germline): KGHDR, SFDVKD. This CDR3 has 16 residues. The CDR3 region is CATSDLIGGAYNEQFF. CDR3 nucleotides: TGTGCCACCAGTGATTTGATCGGGGGGGCCTACAATGAGCAGTTCTTC.

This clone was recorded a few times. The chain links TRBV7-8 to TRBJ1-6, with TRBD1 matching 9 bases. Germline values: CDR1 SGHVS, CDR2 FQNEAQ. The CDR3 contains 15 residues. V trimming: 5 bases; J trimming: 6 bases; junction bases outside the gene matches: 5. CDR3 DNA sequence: TGTGCCAGCAGCATTATGGGACAGGGTAATTCACCCCTCCACTTT. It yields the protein CASSIMGQGNSPLHF. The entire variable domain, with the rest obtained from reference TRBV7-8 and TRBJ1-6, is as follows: GAGVSQSPRYKVAKRGQDVALRCDPISGHVSLFWYQQALGQGPEFLTYFQNEAQLDKSGLPSDRFFAERPEGSVSTLKIQRTQQEDSAVYLCASSIMGQGNSPLHFGNGTRLTVT.

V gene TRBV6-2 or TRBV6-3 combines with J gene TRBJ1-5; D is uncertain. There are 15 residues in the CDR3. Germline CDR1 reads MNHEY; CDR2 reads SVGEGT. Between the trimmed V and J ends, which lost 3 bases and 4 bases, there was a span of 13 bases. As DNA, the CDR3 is TGTGCCAGCAGTTATTCCACAGCCCTTAATCAGCCCCAGCATTTT. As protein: CASSYSTALNQPQHF.

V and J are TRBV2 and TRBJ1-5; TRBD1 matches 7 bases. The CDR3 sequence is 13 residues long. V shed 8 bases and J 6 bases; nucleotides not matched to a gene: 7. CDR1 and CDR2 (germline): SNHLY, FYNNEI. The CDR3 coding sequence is TGTGCCAGCCAAACAGGGGTTGGTCAGCCCCAGCATTTT. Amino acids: CASQTGVGQPQHF.

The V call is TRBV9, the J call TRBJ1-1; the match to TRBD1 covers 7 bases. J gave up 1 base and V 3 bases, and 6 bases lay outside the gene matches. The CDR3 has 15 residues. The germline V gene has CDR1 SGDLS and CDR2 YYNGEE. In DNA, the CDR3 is TGTGCCAGCAGCGCGTCGGGACAGCCGAACACTGAAGCTTTCTTT. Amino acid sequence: CASSASGQPNTEAFF.

The chain's CDR3 is CSASPGHTEAFF. DNA of the CDR3: TGCAGTGCTAGTCCAGGGCACACTGAAGCTTTCTTT. The V gene is TRBV20-1, the J gene TRBJ1-1; possibly TRBD1 for D (5 bases). The CDR3 extends over 12 amino acids. Trimming pared 3 bases from V and 3 bases from J, leaving 8 bases between. Germline values: CDR1 DFQATT, CDR2 SNEGSKA (reference sequence).

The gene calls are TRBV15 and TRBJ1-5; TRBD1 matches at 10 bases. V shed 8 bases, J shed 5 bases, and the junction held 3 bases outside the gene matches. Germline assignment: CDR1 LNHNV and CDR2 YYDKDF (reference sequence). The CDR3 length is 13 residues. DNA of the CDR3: TGTGCCACCGGGGACAGGGGATATCAGCCCCAGCATTTT. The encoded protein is CATGDRGYQPQHF.

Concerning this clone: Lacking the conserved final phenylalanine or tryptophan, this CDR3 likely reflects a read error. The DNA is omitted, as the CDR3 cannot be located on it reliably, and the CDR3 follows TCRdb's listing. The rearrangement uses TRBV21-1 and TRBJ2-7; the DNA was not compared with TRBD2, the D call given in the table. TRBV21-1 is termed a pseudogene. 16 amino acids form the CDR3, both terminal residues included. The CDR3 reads CASSKVGTTSGGPQLC.

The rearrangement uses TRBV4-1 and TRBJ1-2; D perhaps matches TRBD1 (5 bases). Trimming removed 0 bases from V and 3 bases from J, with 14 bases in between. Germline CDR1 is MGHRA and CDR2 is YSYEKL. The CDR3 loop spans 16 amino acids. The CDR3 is CASSQDSTGPYYGYTF. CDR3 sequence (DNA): TGCGCCAGCAGCCAAGACTCAACAGGCCCCTACTATGGCTACACCTTC.

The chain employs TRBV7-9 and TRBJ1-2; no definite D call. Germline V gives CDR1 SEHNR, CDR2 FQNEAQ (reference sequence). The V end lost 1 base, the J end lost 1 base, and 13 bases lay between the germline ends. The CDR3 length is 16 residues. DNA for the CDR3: TGTGCCAGCAGCTTAGGCGGCGCAGCCGGTAACTATGGCTACACCTTC. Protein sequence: CASSLGGAAGNYGYTF.

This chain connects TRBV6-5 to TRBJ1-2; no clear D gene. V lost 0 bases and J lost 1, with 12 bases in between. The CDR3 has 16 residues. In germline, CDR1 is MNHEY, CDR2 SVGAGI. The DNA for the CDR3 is TGTGCCAGCAGTTACTCTTCGGGTGTTAATAACTATGGCTACACCTTC. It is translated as CASSYSSGVNNYGYTF.

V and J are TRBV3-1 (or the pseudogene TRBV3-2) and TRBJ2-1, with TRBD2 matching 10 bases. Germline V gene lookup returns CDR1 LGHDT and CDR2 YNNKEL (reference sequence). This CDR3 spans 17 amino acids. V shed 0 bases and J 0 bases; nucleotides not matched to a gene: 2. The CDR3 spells CASSQELAGPSYNEQFF. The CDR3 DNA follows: TGTGCCAGCAGCCAAGAACTAGCGGGACCCTCCTACAATGAGCAGTTCTTC.

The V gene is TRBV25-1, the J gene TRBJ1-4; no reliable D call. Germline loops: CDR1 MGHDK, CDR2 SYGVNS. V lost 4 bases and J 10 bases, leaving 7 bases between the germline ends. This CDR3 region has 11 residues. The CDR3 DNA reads TGTGCCAGCAGTGCCGAGAGAAAACTGTTTTTT. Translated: CASSAERKLFF.

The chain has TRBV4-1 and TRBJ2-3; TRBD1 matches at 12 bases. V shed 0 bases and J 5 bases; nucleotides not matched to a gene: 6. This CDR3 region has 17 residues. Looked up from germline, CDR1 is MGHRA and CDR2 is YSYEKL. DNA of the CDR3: TGCGCCAGCAGCCAAGATCTGGGACAGGGGGCTATAGATACGCAGTATTTT. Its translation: CASSQDLGQGAIDTQYF.

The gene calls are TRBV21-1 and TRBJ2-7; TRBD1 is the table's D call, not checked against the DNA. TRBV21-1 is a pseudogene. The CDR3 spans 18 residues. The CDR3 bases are TGTGCCAGCAGCAATAAGTCGGTGGGCACAAGGGGCAGGTACGAGCAGTACTTC. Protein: CASSNKSVGTRGRYEQYF.

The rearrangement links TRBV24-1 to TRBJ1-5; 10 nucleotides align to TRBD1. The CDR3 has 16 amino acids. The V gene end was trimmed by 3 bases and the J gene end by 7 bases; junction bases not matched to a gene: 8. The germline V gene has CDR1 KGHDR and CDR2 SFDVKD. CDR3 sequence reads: CATSDQGTGVGQPQHF. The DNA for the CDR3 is TGTGCCACCAGTGATCAGGGGACAGGGGTCGGGCAGCCCCAGCATTTT.